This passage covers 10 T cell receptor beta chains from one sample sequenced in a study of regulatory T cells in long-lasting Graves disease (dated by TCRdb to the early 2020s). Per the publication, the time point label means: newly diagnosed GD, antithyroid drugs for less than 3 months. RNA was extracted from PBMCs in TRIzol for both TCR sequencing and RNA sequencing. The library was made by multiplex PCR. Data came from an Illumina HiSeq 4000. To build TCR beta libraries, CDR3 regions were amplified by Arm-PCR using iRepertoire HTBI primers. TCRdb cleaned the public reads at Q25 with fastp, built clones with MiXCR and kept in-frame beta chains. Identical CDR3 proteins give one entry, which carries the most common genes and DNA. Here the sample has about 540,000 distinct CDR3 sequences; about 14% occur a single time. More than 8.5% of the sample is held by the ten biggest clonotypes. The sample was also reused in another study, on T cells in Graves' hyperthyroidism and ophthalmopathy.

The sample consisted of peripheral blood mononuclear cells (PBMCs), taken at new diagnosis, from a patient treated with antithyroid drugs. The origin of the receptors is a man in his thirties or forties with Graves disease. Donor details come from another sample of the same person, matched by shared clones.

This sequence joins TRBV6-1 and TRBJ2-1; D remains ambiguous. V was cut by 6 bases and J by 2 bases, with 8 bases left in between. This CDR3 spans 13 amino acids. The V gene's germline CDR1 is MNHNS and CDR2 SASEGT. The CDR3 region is CASRGWTYNEQFF. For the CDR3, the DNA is TGTGCCAGCAGGGGATGGACCTACAATGAGCAGTTCTTC.

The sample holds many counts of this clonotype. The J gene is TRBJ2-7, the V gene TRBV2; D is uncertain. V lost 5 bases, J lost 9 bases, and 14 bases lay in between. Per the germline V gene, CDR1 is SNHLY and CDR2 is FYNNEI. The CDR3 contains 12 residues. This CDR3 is CASSTAPSRQYF. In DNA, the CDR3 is TGTGCCAGCAGTACGGCCCCCAGCCGGCAGTACTTC. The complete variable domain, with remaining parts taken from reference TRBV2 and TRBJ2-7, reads EPEVTQTPSHQVTQMGQEVILRCVPISNHLYFYWYRQILGQKVEFLVSFYNNEISEKSEIFDDQFSVERPDGSNFTLKIRSTKLEDSAMYFCASSTAPSRQYFGPGTRLTVT.

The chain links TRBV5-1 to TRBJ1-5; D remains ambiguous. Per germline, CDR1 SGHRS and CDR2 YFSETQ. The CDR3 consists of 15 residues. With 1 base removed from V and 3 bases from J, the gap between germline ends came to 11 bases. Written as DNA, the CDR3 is TGCGCCAGCAGCTTGTCCGGACGGTTCAATCAGCCCCAGCATTTT. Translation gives CASSLSGRFNQPQHF.

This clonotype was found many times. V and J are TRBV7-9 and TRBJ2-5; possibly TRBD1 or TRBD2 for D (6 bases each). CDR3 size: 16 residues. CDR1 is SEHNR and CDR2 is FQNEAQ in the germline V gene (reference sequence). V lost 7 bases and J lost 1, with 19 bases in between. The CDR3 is CASNYGIGGGQETQYF. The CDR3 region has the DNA TGTGCCAGCAACTACGGAATCGGGGGCGGCCAAGAGACCCAGTACTTC.

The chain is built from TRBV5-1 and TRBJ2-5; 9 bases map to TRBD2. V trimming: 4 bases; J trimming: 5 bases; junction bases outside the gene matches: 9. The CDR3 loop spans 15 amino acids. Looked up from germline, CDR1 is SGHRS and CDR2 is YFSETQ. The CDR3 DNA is TGCGCCAGCAGCACCCTTAGCGGGAGTAAGGAGACCCAGTACTTC. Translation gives CASSTLSGSKETQYF.

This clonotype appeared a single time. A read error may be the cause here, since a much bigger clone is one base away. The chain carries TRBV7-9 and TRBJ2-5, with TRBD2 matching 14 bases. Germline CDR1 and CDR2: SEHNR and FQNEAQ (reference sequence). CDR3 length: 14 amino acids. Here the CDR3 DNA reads TGTGTCAGCGAGACTAGCGGGAGGGGAGAGACCCAGTACTTC. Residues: CVSETSGRGETQYF.

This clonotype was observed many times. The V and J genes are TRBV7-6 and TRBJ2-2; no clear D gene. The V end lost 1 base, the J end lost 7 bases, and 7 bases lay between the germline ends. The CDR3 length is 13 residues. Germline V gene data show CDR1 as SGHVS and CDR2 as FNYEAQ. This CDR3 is CASSLEGFGELFF. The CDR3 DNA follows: TGTGCCAGCAGCTTAGAAGGTTTCGGGGAGCTGTTTTTT.

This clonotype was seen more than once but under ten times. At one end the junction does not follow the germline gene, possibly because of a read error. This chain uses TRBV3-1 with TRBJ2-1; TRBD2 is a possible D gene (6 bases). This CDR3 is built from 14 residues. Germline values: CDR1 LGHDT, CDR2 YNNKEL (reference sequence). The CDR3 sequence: CASSQEGFWVEQLF. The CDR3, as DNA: TGTGCCAGCAGCCAGGAGGGCTTTTGGGTTGAGCAGTTATTC.

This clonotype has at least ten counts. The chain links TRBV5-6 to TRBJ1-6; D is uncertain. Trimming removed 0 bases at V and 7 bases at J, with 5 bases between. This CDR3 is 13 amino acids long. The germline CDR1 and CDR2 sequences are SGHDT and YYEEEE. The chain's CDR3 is CASSLASNSPLHF. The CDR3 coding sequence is TGTGCCAGCAGCTTGGCCTCGAATTCACCCCTCCACTTT.

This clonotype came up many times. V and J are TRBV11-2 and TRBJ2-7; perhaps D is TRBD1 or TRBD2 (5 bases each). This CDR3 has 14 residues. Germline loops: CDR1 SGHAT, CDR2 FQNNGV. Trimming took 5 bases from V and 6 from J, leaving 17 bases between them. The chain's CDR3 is CASSVAGTMAEQYF. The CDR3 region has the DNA TGTGCCAGCAGCGTCGCCGGGACGATGGCCGAGCAGTACTTC.